This T cell receptor (beta chain) was documented in a study of monozygotic twins with cystic fibrosis. Study context: Around 3 micrograms of fragmented DNA underwent roughly 15 PCR cycles for library preparation. Findings and caveats of the study: V usage most resembled the co-twin in 13 of 16 pairs. The repertoire was suggested to be naive-dominated, clonality median around 0.0093. Monozygotic CF twin pairs shared significantly more nucleotide-identical clonotypes than unrelated CF individuals did.

Comments on this clone: Its antigen remains unidentified.

The data were produced by immunoSEQ multiplex PCR, yet TCRdb's version contains in-frame clones alone and is incomplete. The sample has 7,000 to 9,500 clones, about 94% seen once; the top ten hold 0.5% to 0.65%. Sequences were obtained from blood. The clonotype was recovered from a boy between 2 and 10 years old with cystic fibrosis.

The CDR3 reads CASSADRGFYEQYF. The DNA of the CDR3 is TGCGCCAGCAGCGCGGACAGGGGCTTTTACGAGCAGTACTTC. The chain is built from TRBV4-1 and TRBJ2-7; TRBD1 aligns across 9 bases. The CDR3 consists of 14 residues. From germline, CDR1 is MGHRA and CDR2 YSYEKL. The V segment lost 5 bases and the J segment 4 bases; nucleotides outside the gene matches: 6.